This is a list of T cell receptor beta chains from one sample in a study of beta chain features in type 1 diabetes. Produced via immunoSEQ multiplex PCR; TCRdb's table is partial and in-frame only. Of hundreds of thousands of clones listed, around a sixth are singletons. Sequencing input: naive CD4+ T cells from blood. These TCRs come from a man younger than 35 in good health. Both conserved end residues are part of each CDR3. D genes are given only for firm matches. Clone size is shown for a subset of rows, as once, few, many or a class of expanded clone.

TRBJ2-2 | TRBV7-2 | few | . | CASSLNRLSNTGELFF | TGTGCCAGCAGCTTAAATCGGCTATCGAACACCGGGGAGCTGTTTTTT
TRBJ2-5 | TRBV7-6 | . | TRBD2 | CASSQSGGRETQYF | TGTGCCAGCAGCCAAAGCGGGGGGAGGGAGACCCAGTACTTC
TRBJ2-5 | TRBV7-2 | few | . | CASSPQVGGETQYF | TGTGCCAGCAGCCCCCAGGTAGGGGGGGAGACCCAGTACTTC
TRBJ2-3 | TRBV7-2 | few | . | CASSPRGAGTDTQYF | TGTGCCAGCAGCCCCCGTGGGGCGGGAACAGATACGCAGTATTTT
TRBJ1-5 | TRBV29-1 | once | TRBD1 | CSGGQVLGQPQHF | TGCAGCGGTGGACAGGTTCTGGGGCAGCCCCAGCATTTT
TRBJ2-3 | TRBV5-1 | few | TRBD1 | CASSLQGWTDTQYF | TGCGCCAGCAGCTTACAGGGGTGGACAGATACGCAGTATTTT
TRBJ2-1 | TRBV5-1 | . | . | CASSLASNEQFF | TGCGCCAGCAGCTTGGCCAGCAATGAGCAGTTCTTC
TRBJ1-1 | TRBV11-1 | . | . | CASSYRDNDAEAFF | TGTGCCAGCAGCTACCGGGACAATGATGCTGAAGCTTTCTTT
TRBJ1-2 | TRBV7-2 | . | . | CASSLAGRVGDGYTF | TGTGCCAGCAGCTTAGCGGGTAGGGTCGGAGATGGCTACACCTTC
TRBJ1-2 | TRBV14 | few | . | CASSRRTAYGYTF | TGTGCCAGCAGTCGCCGGACGGCCTATGGCTACACCTTC
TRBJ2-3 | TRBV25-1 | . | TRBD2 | CASSEQLAGGKDTQYF | TGTGCCAGCAGTGAACAACTAGCGGGAGGTAAAGATACGCAGTATTTT
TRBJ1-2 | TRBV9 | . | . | CASSVDRGWGYTF | TGTGCCAGCAGCGTAGATCGGGGCTGGGGCTACACCTTC
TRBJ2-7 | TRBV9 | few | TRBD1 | CASTKHGTGGSYEQYF | TGTGCCAGCACCAAACACGGGACAGGGGGCTCCTACGAGCAGTACTTC
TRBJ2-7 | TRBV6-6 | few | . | CASSYRFSSYEQYF | TGTGCCAGCAGTTACAGGTTCTCCTCCTACGAGCAGTACTTC
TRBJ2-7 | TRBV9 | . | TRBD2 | CASSATSASYEQYF | TGTGCCAGCAGCGCAACTAGCGCTTCCTACGAGCAGTACTTC
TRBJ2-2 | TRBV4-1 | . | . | CASTPTGARTAGELFF | TGCGCCAGCACCCCAACGGGGGCGCGTACTGCCGGGGAGCTGTTTTTT
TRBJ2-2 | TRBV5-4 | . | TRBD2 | CASSRGLAGVPGELFF | TGTGCCAGCAGCCGGGGACTAGCGGGAGTCCCCGGGGAGCTGTTTTTT
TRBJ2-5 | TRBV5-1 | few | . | CASSLVQGEAETQYF | TGCGCCAGCAGCTTGGTTCAGGGGGAGGCAGAGACCCAGTACTTC
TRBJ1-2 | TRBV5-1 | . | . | CASSFDNSNGYTF | TGCGCCAGCAGCTTTGACAACTCAAATGGCTACACCTTC
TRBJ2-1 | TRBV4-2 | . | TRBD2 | CASSPRTSGGASWFF | TGTGCCAGCAGCCCGCGGACTAGCGGGGGGGCATCGTGGTTCTTC
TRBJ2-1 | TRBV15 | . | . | CATSRGRGSYNEQFF | TGTGCCACCAGCAGAGGCAGGGGATCCTACAATGAGCAGTTCTTC
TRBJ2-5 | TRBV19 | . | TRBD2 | CASSIVPRLARETQYF | TGTGCCAGTAGTATAGTCCCTCGACTAGCCAGAGAGACCCAGTACTTC
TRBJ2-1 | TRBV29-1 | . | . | CSVERGEQFF | TGCAGCGTTGAAAGGGGAGAGCAGTTCTTC
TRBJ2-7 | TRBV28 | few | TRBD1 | CASSASRGQGTSEQYF | TGTGCCAGCAGTGCCTCTCGGGGACAGGGTACGTCCGAGCAGTACTTC
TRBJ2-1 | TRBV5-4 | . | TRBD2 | CASSSPGLRYNEQFF | TGTGCCAGCAGCTCGCCGGGACTAAGGTACAATGAGCAGTTCTTC
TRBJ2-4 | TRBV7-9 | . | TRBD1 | CASSTGTGVIAKNIQYF | TGTGCCAGCAGCACAGGGACAGGAGTTATAGCCAAAAACATTCAGTACTTC
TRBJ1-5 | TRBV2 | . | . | CASSVNRIFGGPQHF | TGTGCCAGCAGTGTAAATCGCATTTTCGGGGGGCCCCAGCATTTT
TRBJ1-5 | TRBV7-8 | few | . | CASSLAAGAQRNQPQHF | TGTGCCAGCAGCTTAGCGGCGGGGGCGCAACGCAATCAGCCCCAGCATTTT
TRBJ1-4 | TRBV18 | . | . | CASSQGVREKLFF | TGTGCCAGCTCACAGGGGGTTCGGGAAAAACTGTTTTTT
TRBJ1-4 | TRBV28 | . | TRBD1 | CAAQNNRGTNEKLFF | TGTGCCGCCCAGAACAACAGGGGAACTAATGAAAAACTGTTTTTT
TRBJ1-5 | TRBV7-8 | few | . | CASSLAARGRDQPQHF | TGTGCCAGCAGCTTAGCTGCGAGAGGCCGGGATCAGCCCCAGCATTTT
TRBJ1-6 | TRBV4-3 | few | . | CASSQDFRNDSPLHF | TGCGCCAGCAGCCAAGATTTTCGAAATGATTCACCCCTCCACTTT
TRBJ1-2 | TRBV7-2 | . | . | CASSFDSQGYTF | TGTGCCAGCAGCTTCGACAGTCAGGGCTACACCTTC
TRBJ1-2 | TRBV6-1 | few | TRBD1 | CASSETGANYGYTF | TGTGCCAGCAGTGAGACAGGGGCTAACTATGGCTACACCTTC
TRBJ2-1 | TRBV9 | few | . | CASSVTKGSLVINEQFF | TGTGCCAGCAGCGTAACTAAAGGGAGCTTAGTAATCAATGAGCAGTTCTTC
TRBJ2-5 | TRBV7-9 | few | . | CASSSPQETQYF | TGTGCCAGCAGCTCACCCCAAGAGACCCAGTACTTC
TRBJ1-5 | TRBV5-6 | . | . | CASSLVGQPQHF | TGTGCCAGCAGCTTGGTAGGTCAGCCCCAGCATTTT
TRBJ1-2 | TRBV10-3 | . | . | CAISESPGGNYGYTF | TGTGCCATCAGTGAGTCGCCGGGGGGTAACTATGGCTACACCTTC
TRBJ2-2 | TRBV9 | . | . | CASSVGWSPTGELFF | TGTGCCAGCAGCGTAGGATGGAGCCCCACCGGGGAGCTGTTTTTT
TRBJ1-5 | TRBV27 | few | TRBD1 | CASRDRDQPQHF | TGTGCCAGCAGGGACAGGGATCAGCCCCAGCATTTT
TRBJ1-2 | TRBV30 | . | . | CAWTTFRAFYGYTF | TGTGCCTGGACCACATTCAGGGCTTTCTATGGCTACACCTTC
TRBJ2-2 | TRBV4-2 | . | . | CASSQDRVERTPGELFF | TGTGCCAGCAGCCAAGACCGGGTTGAGCGGACCCCGGGGGAGCTGTTTTTT
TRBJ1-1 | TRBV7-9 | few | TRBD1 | CASSPLPGQGNTEAFF | TGTGCCAGCAGCCCGCTCCCCGGACAGGGGAACACTGAAGCTTTCTTT
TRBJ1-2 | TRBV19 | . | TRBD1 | CASSAYEPTGHNYGYTF | TGTGCCAGTAGTGCCTATGAGCCGACAGGGCACAACTATGGCTACACCTTC